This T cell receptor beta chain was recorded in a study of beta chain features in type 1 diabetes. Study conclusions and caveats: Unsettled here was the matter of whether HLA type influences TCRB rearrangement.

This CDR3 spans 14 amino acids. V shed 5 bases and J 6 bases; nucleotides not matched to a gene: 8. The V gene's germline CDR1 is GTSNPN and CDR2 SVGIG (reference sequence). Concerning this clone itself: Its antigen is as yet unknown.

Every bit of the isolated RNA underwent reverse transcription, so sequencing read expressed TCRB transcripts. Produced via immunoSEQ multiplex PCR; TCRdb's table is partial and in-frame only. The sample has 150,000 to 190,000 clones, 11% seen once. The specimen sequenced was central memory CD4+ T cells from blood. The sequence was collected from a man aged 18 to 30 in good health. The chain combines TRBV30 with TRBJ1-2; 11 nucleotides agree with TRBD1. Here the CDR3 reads CAWERGQGVDGYTF. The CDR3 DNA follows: TGTGCCTGGGAGAGGGGACAGGGGGTCGATGGCTACACCTTC. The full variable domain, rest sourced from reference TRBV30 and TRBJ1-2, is SQTIHQWPATLVQPVGSPLSLECTVEGTSNPNLYWYRQAAGRGLQLLFYSVGIGQISSEVPQNLSASRPQDRQFILSSKKLLLSDSGFYLCAWERGQGVDGYTFGSGTRLTVV.